This T cell receptor (beta chain) was captured in a study of cytomegalovirus exposure and HLA in healthy donors. Points from the study as a whole: Cytomegalovirus status, reportedly, was diagnosed with high specificity and sensitivity by the classifier.

A multiplex PCR was run with 60 Vbeta primers and 13 Jbeta primers. Sequencing was performed with immunoSEQ multiplex PCR; in TCRdb, only in-frame clones are kept and a portion is missing. The sample has tens of thousands of clones, around 79% seen once. V lost 6 bases and J lost 0; bases outside the gene matches: 15. Per germline, CDR1 LNHDA and CDR2 SQIVND (reference sequence). This CDR3 contains 18 residues. For this clone: Its antigen is unidentified.

The chain recombines TRBV19 with TRBJ1-1, with 8 bases that match TRBD1. Sequenced: PBMCs. This TCR came from a man aged 40-55 years in good health and CMV-seronegative. CDR3: CASRLRKDRVQMNTEAFF. The CDR3 DNA reads as TGTGCCAGTAGACTACGTAAGGACAGGGTACAGATGAACACTGAAGCTTTCTTT.